The sequence of this TCR beta chain was determined in a study of shared clonotypes between healthy human individuals. Study details: For every donor, three CD4 naive, three CD4 memory, two CD8 naive and one CD8 memory plates were used.

J was trimmed by 4 bases and V by 5 bases; bases with no gene match: 5. The V gene's germline CDR1 is MNHNY and CDR2 SVGAGI (reference sequence). The CDR3 is 14 amino acids. General study points: The represented genetic and exposure-history diversity was limited by the small number of donors.

On this clone: The antigen remains undetermined.

The protocol was immunoSEQ multiplex PCR, while the TCRdb copy is restricted to in-frame clones and leaves out a portion. This sample has 2 million to 3 million clones; 90% to 95% occur once, and the top ten carry roughly 0.36%. The rearrangement links TRBV6-6 to TRBJ2-7, with 10 bases fitting TRBD2. The TCR originated in a man aged 18 to 30 in good health. Some clones in this sample may be carry-over from other donors' samples. Sequencing was performed on naive CD4+ T cells from PBMCs. Subset given: CD45RA+ positively selected. The CDR3 sequence: CASSPSGSVYEQYF. The CDR3 DNA sequence: TGTGCCAGCAGTCCTAGCGGGAGCGTATACGAGCAGTACTTC.